These T cell receptor beta chains were read from a single sample in a study of regulatory T cells in long-lasting Graves disease. MiXCR, run by TCRdb on the multiplex PCR reads, gives a single entry per CDR3 protein. The table shows under 700,000 distinct CDR3 sequences, with approximately 16% occurring only once. The sample was also reused in another study, on T cells in Graves' hyperthyroidism and ophthalmopathy.

The specimen was peripheral blood mononuclear cells (PBMCs), collected at new diagnosis, from a patient treated with antithyroid drugs. The receptors shown here come from a woman aged 40 to 65 with Graves disease. CDR3s include the opening cysteine and the closing phenylalanine or tryptophan. D genes are given only for firm matches. Size values are once, few and many counts, or a class for expanded clones, and some rows have none.

v_call	d_call	clone_size	j_call	cdr3_nt	cdr3_aa
TRBV20-1	TRBD1	many	TRBJ1-1	TGCAGTGCTAGTCTGGGACAGGGGTCGCCCGAGGCTTTCTTT	CSASLGQGSPEAFF
TRBV2	-	many	TRBJ1-3	TGTGCCAGCAGTGGACAGGCAAGAAACACCATATATTTT	CASSGQARNTIYF
TRBV20-1	-	many	TRBJ2-7	TGCAGTGCAAACCGGGACAACACCTACGAGCAGTACTTC	CSANRDNTYEQYF
TRBV29-1	-	-	TRBJ1-1	TGCAGCGTTGAGTGGGGCAGGGGGAACACTGAAGCTTTCTTT	CSVEWGRGNTEAFF
TRBV13	-	many	TRBJ2-5	TGTGCCAGCAGCTTGGGACTGGGGCAAGAGACCCAGTACTTC	CASSLGLGQETQYF
TRBV7-9	-	few	TRBJ1-4	TGTGCCAGCAGCCCAGGGGTTCGGGAAAAACTGTTTTTT	CASSPGVREKLFF
TRBV3-1	-	-	TRBJ1-1	TGTGCCAGCAACGCGGCGGGAATGAACACTGAAGCTTTCTTT	CASNAAGMNTEAFF
TRBV11-2	-	many	TRBJ2-5	TGTGCCAGCAGCTTGATACAAGAGACCCAGTACTTC	CASSLIQETQYF
TRBV2	TRBD2	few	TRBJ2-7	TGTGCCAGCAGCCTCGGGACTAGCGGGGGGTCAAGGCAGTACTTC	CASSLGTSGGSRQYF
TRBV3-1	TRBD1	-	TRBJ1-5	TGTGCCAGCAGCCAGACAGGGGGCAGACAGCCCCAGCATTTT	CASSQTGGRQPQHF
TRBV5-1	-	few	TRBJ2-3	TGCGCCAGTAAAGGGGGGAAGGGCACAGATACGCAGTATTTT	CASKGGKGTDTQYF
TRBV19	-	-	TRBJ1-1	TGTGCCGGTAGTATAGGAAGCGGACGGGGTGCTTTCTTT	CAGSIGSGRGAFF
TRBV4-1	TRBD1	-	TRBJ1-2	TGCGCCAGCAGCCAAGATAGCGGGACAGGGGGCTACTATGGCTACACCTTC	CASSQDSGTGGYYGYTF
TRBV18	-	many	TRBJ1-2	TGTGCCAGCTCACCCTCTCCTTCGCGGGGCGGCTACACCTTC	CASSPSPSRGGYTF
TRBV12-3/TRBV12-4	-	-	TRBJ1-4	TGTGCCAGTGGTAGGGTAGGCGAAAAACTGTTTTTT	CASGRVGEKLFF
TRBV11-2	-	many	TRBJ1-1	TGTGCCAGCAGCTTAGAGGGAGGGATCACTGAAGCTTTCTTT	CASSLEGGITEAFF
TRBV7-2	TRBD1	-	TRBJ2-5	TGTGCCAGCAGCCTGGGCCCCGCCGGGACAGGGGTAGAGACCCAGTACTTC	CASSLGPAGTGVETQYF
TRBV28	TRBD1	many	TRBJ1-5	TGTGCCAGCACTCCGACAGGGAATCAGCCCCAGCATTTT	CASTPTGNQPQHF
TRBV7-9	-	many	TRBJ2-3	TGTGCCAGCAGCGACTCTGCGTTCGCAGATACGCAGTATTTT	CASSDSAFADTQYF
TRBV5-1	-	-	TRBJ2-6	TGCGCCAGCAGCAGAACCGGGACTTTCTCTGGGGCCAACGTCCTGACTTTC	CASSRTGTFSGANVLTF
TRBV15	TRBD1	many	TRBJ2-5	TGTGCCACCAGCAGCGGACTCCGGGACAGCCAAGAGACCCAGTACTTC	CATSSGLRDSQETQYF
TRBV9	TRBD1	few	TRBJ1-1	TGTGCCAGCAGCGTAGTAGGGGGCGACACTGAAGCTTTCTTT	CASSVVGGDTEAFF
TRBV5-1	-	-	TRBJ2-2	TGCGCCAGCAGTGGAAGGGATTCTGGCACCGGGGAGCTGTTTTTT	CASSGRDSGTGELFF
TRBV5-1	TRBD1	few	TRBJ2-7	TGCGCCAGCAGCTACGGGACAGGGGGCGAGCAGTACTTC	CASSYGTGGEQYF
TRBV19	TRBD2	-	TRBJ2-7	TGTGCCAGTAGTCCAAGCGGGGGGGAGTACGAGCAGTACTTC	CASSPSGGEYEQYF
TRBV11-2	TRBD2	many	TRBJ2-3	TGTGCCAGCAGTTTAGCGGGGACCACAGATACGCAGTATTTT	CASSLAGTTDTQYF
TRBV19	-	-	TRBJ2-2	TGTGCCAGTAGTATTTTACCCGGGGGGCTAGCCGGGGAGCTGTTTTTT	CASSILPGGLAGELFF
TRBV6-5	-	few	TRBJ1-2	TGTGCCAGCAGTTACTCGATTTCTTCGGAATATGGCTACACCTTC	CASSYSISSEYGYTF
TRBV11-2	TRBD1	few	TRBJ2-1	TGTGCCAGCAGCCAGGGGACAGGCGTTTACAATGAGCAGTTCTTC	CASSQGTGVYNEQFF
TRBV27	TRBD2	many	TRBJ2-1	TGTGCCAGCAGTTTAGAGACGGGGGGGTACAATGAGCAGTTCTTC	CASSLETGGYNEQFF
TRBV12-3/TRBV12-4	-	many	TRBJ2-5	TGTGCCAGCACCACCCCGACTGGACAAGAGACCCAGTACTTC	CASTTPTGQETQYF
TRBV12-3/TRBV12-4	-	-	TRBJ1-1	TGTGCCAGCAGTTTCGGAGGGACCACTGAAGCTTTCTTT	CASSFGGTTEAFF